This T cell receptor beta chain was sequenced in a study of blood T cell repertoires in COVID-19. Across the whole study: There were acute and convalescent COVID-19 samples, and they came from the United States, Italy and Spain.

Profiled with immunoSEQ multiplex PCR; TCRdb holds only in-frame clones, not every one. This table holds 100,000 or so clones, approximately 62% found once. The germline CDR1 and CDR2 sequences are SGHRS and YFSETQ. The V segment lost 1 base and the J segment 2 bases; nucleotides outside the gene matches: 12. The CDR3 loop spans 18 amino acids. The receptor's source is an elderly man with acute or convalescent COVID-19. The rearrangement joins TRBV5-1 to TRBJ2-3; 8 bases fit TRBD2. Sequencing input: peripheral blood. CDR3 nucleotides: TGCGCCAGCAGCTTGTTAATGGGGAGCGGGAGCGTCACAGATACGCAGTATTTT. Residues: CASSLLMGSGSVTDTQYF.